A single T cell receptor (beta chain) is shown here with its context. The sample originates from a study of blood T cell repertoires in COVID-19. Study-wide background: Samples representing acute and convalescent COVID-19 were sourced from the United States, Italy and Spain. The analysed material was cDNA or gDNA that came from T cells, B-cell-depleted T cells, or PBMCs.

This CDR3 contains 15 residues. V dropped 3 bases and J dropped 3 bases, with 11 bases sitting between them. Germline V gene data show CDR1 as MDHEN and CDR2 as SYDVKM. Authors' data handling: Scientists estimated how many nucleated cells there were by amplifying reference gene primers. Method: immunoSEQ multiplex PCR; TCRdb's copy keeps in-frame clones and lacks some. V, J and clone size were drawn from that table, and D and trimming were deduced from the DNA. The sample has under 20,000 clones; under 90% are singletons. The chain employs TRBV28 and TRBJ1-4, with a possible D match to TRBD1 (5 bases). Sequencing was performed on peripheral blood. The clonotype comes from a man older than 75 with acute or convalescent COVID-19. The DNA for the CDR3 is TGTGCCAGCAGTTTGTCGACAGCCTCTAATGAAAAACTGTTTTTT. Encoded protein: CASSLSTASNEKLFF.